The clone carrying this T cell receptor beta chain was found many times. The data are from a study of identical twins. The CDR3 extends over 18 amino acids. Unmatched junction bases numbered 9, after V lost 4 bases and J lost 2 bases. Germline lookup yields CDR1 MNHEY and CDR2 SMNVEV (reference sequence). TCRdb reprocessed the 5' RACE reads via MiXCR and lists one record per CDR3 protein. The sample has approximately 300,000 distinct CDR3 sequences, nearly 9.5% seen once; the top ten hold roughly 6.4%. The data were also submitted as part of a second study, on yellow fever vaccine responses in identical twins.

V gene TRBV27 combines with J gene TRBJ2-6; 9 nucleotides agree with TRBD1. The specimen sequenced was CD8+ T cells sorted from blood. This clonotype was obtained from a woman under 30 in good health. The CDR3 spells CASSSSPGTGTGANVLTF. The CDR3 DNA sequence: TGTGCCAGCAGTTCAAGTCCCGGGACAGGGACTGGGGCCAACGTCCTGACTTTC.